The rows below give T cell receptor beta chains drawn from one sample of a study of cytomegalovirus exposure and HLA in healthy donors. The repertoire was sequenced with immunoSEQ multiplex PCR; TCRdb's copy has only in-frame clones and lacks some. This sample has approximately 110,000 clones, with 70% to 80% found just once. The sequenced sample consisted of PBMCs. The receptors were sampled from a man aged 45 to 65 in good health and CMV-seropositive. Each CDR3 is given with its conserved first and last residue. D genes are given only for firm matches. The listing skips clone size in some rows; elsewhere it reads once, few, many or a size class.

>NA|TRBV7-9|TRBJ2-6|NA
CASSYGSGANVLTF
TGTGCCAGCAGCTACGGGTCCGGGGCCAACGTCCTGACTTTC
>NA|TRBV5-1|TRBJ2-7|NA
CASSSPDSPLTYEQYF
TGCGCCAGCAGCTCTCCGGACAGCCCCCTAACCTACGAGCAGTACTTC
>TRBD2|TRBV10-3|TRBJ2-3|few
CAIRPGTSGTPSTDTQYF
TGTGCCATCAGGCCCGGGACTAGCGGAACCCCTAGCACAGATACGCAGTATTTT
>NA|TRBV7-3|TRBJ1-5|NA
CASSPTDSSNQPQHF
TGTGCCAGCAGCCCTACCGACTCTAGCAATCAGCCCCAGCATTTT
>NA|TRBV5-4|TRBJ2-5|once
CASSLPTFQETQYF
TGTGCCAGCAGCCTTCCTACCTTTCAAGAGACCCAGTACTTC
>TRBD1|TRBV7-2|TRBJ1-1|NA
CASSLETGWYTEAFF
TGTGCCAGCAGCTTAGAGACAGGGTGGTACACTGAAGCTTTCTTT
>NA|TRBV9|TRBJ2-7|once
CASSVEQSSYEQYF
TGTGCCAGCAGCGTAGAACAGTCCTCCTACGAGCAGTACTTC
>NA|TRBV6-1|TRBJ2-1|once
CASSELARDFYNEQFF
TGTGCCAGCAGTGAGCTAGCTAGGGATTTTTACAATGAGCAGTTCTTC
>NA|TRBV9|TRBJ2-3|NA
CASSVELAVTDTQYF
TGTGCCAGCAGCGTAGAACTAGCAGTCACAGATACGCAGTATTTT
>TRBD1|TRBV5-1|TRBJ1-4|NA
CASSPDRGGLNEKLFF
TGCGCCAGCAGCCCGGACAGGGGCGGCTTAAATGAAAAACTGTTTTTT
>NA|TRBV7-2|TRBJ2-7|NA
CASGAGGYEQYF
TGTGCCAGCGGGGCCGGGGGCTACGAGCAGTACTTC
>TRBD1|TRBV10-3|TRBJ2-2|NA
CAISDRTGDRVPNTGELFF
TGTGCCATCAGTGACCGAACGGGGGACAGGGTCCCGAACACCGGGGAGCTGTTTTTT
>TRBD1|TRBV11-3|TRBJ2-5|NA
CASSSGQPQETQYF
TGTGCCAGCAGCTCGGGACAGCCCCAAGAGACCCAGTACTTC
>NA|TRBV18|TRBJ1-6|NA
CASSPAVNYNSPLHF
TGTGCCAGCTCACCAGCAGTAAACTATAATTCACCCCTCCACTTT
>NA|TRBV9|TRBJ1-5|NA
CASSVDSGTAQHF
TGTGCCAGCAGCGTTGACAGTGGAACAGCCCAGCATTTT
>TRBD1|TRBV6-5|TRBJ1-2|NA
CASSSGTGRNGYTF
TGTGCCAGCAGTTCGGGGACAGGGAGGAATGGCTACACCTTC
>NA|TRBV15|TRBJ2-1|NA
CATSSSGASYNEQFF
TGTGCCACCAGCAGCAGCGGAGCCTCCTACAATGAGCAGTTCTTC
>TRBD1|TRBV4-1|TRBJ2-5|NA
CASSGQFGTGTQETQYF
TGCGCCAGCAGCGGACAGTTCGGGACAGGGACTCAAGAGACCCAGTACTTC
>NA|TRBV18|TRBJ1-5|NA
CASSPRGSSTISNQPQHF
TGTGCCAGCTCACCACGAGGGTCTAGCACTATTAGCAATCAGCCCCAGCATTTT
>TRBD1|TRBV2|TRBJ1-5|NA
CASSDPGQGGNQPQHF
TGTGCCAGCAGTGACCCGGGACAGGGTGGCAATCAGCCCCAGCATTTT
>TRBD1|TRBV5-1|TRBJ2-7|NA
CASSHVGTGYGYEQYF
TGCGCCAGCAGCCATGTCGGGACAGGGTACGGGTACGAGCAGTACTTC
>NA|TRBV2|TRBJ1-5|NA
CASSSQADQPQHF
TGTGCCAGCAGTTCACAGGCCGATCAGCCCCAGCATTTT
>NA|TRBV6-6|TRBJ1-4|NA
CASSPRGKLFF
TGTGCCAGCAGTCCCCGGGGAAAACTGTTTTTT
>NA|TRBV4-2|TRBJ2-5|NA
CASSPRLSPETQYF
TGTGCCAGCAGCCCACGACTCTCCCCAGAGACCCAGTACTTC
>NA|TRBV15|TRBJ1-6|NA
CATSRDIGTVPSPLHF
TGTGCCACCAGCAGAGATATTGGAACAGTCCCCTCGCCCCTCCACTTT
>TRBD1|TRBV19|TRBJ1-5|few
CASSIGQGARNQPQHF
TGTGCCAGTAGTATAGGGCAGGGGGCTCGTAATCAGCCCCAGCATTTT
>TRBD2|TRBV14|TRBJ2-7|NA
CASSATSGNAYEQYF
TGTGCCAGCAGTGCTACGAGCGGGAATGCCTACGAGCAGTACTTC
>TRBD1|TRBV28|TRBJ1-5|NA
CASSPDRTGGVQPQHF
TGTGCCAGCAGTCCCGACCGGACAGGGGGCGTTCAGCCCCAGCATTTT
>TRBD1|TRBV9|TRBJ1-2|NA
CASSVEDREGGYTF
TGTGCCAGCAGCGTAGAGGACAGGGAGGGTGGCTACACCTTC
>NA|TRBV2|TRBJ1-1|once
CASPPARAEAFF
TGTGCCAGTCCTCCGGCCCGGGCTGAAGCTTTCTTT
>NA|TRBV2|TRBJ1-5|NA
CASSMEGRQPQHF
TGTGCCAGCAGCATGGAGGGGAGGCAGCCCCAGCATTTT
>NA|TRBV28|TRBJ2-4|NA
CASSAPPGNWDKNIQYF
TGTGCCAGCAGTGCCCCCCCGGGGAACTGGGACAAAAACATTCAGTACTTC
>TRBD2|TRBV4-2|TRBJ2-1|NA
CASSQDLGASGGYNEQFF
TGTGCCAGCAGCCAAGATCTTGGGGCTAGCGGGGGGTACAATGAGCAGTTCTTC
>TRBD1|TRBV5-1|TRBJ1-1|few
CASSRGTGGEAFF
TGCGCCAGCAGCAGGGGGACAGGAGGAGAAGCTTTCTTT
>TRBD1|TRBV27|TRBJ2-7|few
CASSTTGTGGYEQYF
TGTGCCAGCAGTACAACCGGGACAGGGGGCTACGAGCAGTACTTC
>NA|TRBV14|TRBJ1-3|few
CASSPRQIRSGNTIYF
TGTGCCAGCAGCCCGCGACAGATTCGCTCTGGAAACACCATATATTTT
>NA|TRBV2|TRBJ2-5|NA
CASSRLRGETQYF
TGTGCCAGCAGTCGTCTACGGGGAGAGACCCAGTACTTC
>TRBD1|TRBV10-3|TRBJ1-1|NA
CAISESSGGMITEAFF
TGTGCCATCAGTGAGTCGTCAGGGGGCATGATCACTGAAGCTTTCTTT
>TRBD2|TRBV27|TRBJ2-1|NA
CASNSGTSGYNEQFF
TGTGCCAGCAACTCCGGGACTAGCGGATACAATGAGCAGTTCTTC
>NA|TRBV29-1|TRBJ1-3|NA
CSAWSGNTIYF
TGCAGCGCATGGAGCGGAAACACCATATATTTT
>TRBD1|TRBV19|TRBJ1-5|NA
CASRTDRAYSNQPQHF
TGTGCCAGTAGAACGGACAGGGCTTATAGCAATCAGCCCCAGCATTTT
>NA|TRBV7-2|TRBJ1-6|few
CASSLTGHYNSPLHF
TGTGCCAGCAGCTTGACAGGACACTATAATTCACCCCTCCACTTT
>TRBD2|TRBV19|TRBJ2-7|NA
CASSETSGRYEQYF
TGTGCCAGTAGTGAGACTAGCGGGAGATACGAGCAGTACTTC
>TRBD2|TRBV2|TRBJ2-2|NA
CASTELAGGTGELFF
TGTGCCAGCACCGAACTAGCGGGAGGGACCGGGGAGCTGTTTTTT
>TRBD1|TRBV7-9|TRBJ2-7|NA
CASSLGQGRNEQYF
TGTGCCAGCAGCTTAGGACAGGGCAGGAACGAGCAGTACTTC
>TRBD2|TRBV7-6|TRBJ2-5|NA
CASSLDRTTSGYQETQYF
TGTGCCAGCAGCTTAGATCGTACGACTAGCGGGTATCAAGAGACCCAGTACTTC
>TRBD1|TRBV5-4|TRBJ1-1|few
CASSLETGVNTEAFF
TGTGCCAGCAGCTTGGAGACAGGGGTGAACACTGAAGCTTTCTTT
>NA|TRBV25-1|TRBJ1-5|NA
CASSPPGGKGNQPQHF
TGTGCCAGCAGCCCTCCCGGGGGAAAGGGCAATCAGCCCCAGCATTTT